Below, one T cell receptor beta chain is given with its context. This record comes from a study of blood T cell repertoires in COVID-19. The overall study: Researchers got acute and convalescent COVID-19 samples from the United States, Italy and Spain. T cells, B-cell-depleted T cells, or PBMCs supplied cDNA or gDNA.

As processed by the authors: Reference gene primer amplification gave nucleated cell count estimates. Some clones are missing from TCRdb's copy, which holds only in-frame ones; the method was immunoSEQ multiplex PCR. V and J calls and clone size are given by that table; D and trimming were obtained from the DNA. The data contain 98,000 or so clones, approximately 80% of them singletons. CDR1 is SGHAT and CDR2 is FQNNGV in the germline V gene. The CDR3 consists of 13 residues. The ends were cut back, 1 base at V and 6 bases at J, with 9 bases in the middle. Sequencing input: peripheral blood. The receptor's source is a man in his 60s with acute or convalescent COVID-19. This chain connects TRBV11-2 to TRBJ1-1; the D gene is possibly TRBD1 (5 bases). CDR3 nucleotide sequence: TGTGCCAGCAGCTTAGGGAGGGGTCCTGAAGCTTTCTTT. It encodes CASSLGRGPEAFF.